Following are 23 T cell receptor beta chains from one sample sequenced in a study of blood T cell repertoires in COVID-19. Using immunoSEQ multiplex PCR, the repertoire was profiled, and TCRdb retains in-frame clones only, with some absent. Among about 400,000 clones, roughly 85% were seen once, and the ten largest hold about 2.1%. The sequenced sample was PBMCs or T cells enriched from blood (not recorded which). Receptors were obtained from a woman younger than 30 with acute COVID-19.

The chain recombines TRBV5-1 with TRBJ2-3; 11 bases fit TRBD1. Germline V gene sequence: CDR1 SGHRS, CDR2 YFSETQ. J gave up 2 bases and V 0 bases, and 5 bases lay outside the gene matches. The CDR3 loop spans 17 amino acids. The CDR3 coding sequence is TGCGCCAGCAGCTTGGGCCCGGGACAGGGGGTCACAGATACGCAGTATTTT. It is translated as CASSLGPGQGVTDTQYF.

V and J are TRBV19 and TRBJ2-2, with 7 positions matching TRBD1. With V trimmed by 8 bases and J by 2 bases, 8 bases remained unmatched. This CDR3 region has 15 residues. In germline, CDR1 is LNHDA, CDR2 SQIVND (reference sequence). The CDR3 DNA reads TGTGCCAGTGTGAGGAGGACAGGAAACACCGGGGAGCTGTTTTTT. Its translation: CASVRRTGNTGELFF.

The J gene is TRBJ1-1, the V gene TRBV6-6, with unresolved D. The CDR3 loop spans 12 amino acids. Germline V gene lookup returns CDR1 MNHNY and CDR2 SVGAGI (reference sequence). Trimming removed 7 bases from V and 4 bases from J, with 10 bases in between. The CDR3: CASKEVGTEAFF. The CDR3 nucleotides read TGTGCCAGCAAAGAGGTGGGCACTGAAGCTTTCTTT.

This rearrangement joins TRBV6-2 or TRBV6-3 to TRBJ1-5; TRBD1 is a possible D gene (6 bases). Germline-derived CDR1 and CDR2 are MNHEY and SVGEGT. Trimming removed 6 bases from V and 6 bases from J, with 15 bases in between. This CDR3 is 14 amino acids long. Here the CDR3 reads CASSTRGAGQPQHF. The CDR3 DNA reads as TGTGCCAGCAGCACCCGGGGGGCGGGTCAGCCCCAGCATTTT.

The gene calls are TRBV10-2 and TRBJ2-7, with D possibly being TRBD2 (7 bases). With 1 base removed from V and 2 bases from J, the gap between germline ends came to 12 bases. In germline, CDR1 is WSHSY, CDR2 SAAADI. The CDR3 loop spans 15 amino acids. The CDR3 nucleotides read TGCGCCAGCAGTGAGTTTGGCGGGGGCACCTACGAGCAGTACTTC. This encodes CASSEFGGGTYEQYF.

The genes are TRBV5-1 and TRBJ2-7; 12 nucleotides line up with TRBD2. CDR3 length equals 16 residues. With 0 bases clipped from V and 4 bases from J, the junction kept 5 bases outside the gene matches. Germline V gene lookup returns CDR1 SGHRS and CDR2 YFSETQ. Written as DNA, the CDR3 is TGCGCCAGCAGCTTGGAGTGGACTAGCGGGGTTTACGAGCAGTACTTC. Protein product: CASSLEWTSGVYEQYF.

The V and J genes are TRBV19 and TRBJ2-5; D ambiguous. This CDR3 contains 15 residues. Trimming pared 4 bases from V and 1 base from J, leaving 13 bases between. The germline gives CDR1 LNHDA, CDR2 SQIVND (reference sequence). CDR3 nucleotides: TGTGCCAGTAGTAAAAATGCGGAGATCCAAGAGACCCAGTACTTC. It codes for CASSKNAEIQETQYF.

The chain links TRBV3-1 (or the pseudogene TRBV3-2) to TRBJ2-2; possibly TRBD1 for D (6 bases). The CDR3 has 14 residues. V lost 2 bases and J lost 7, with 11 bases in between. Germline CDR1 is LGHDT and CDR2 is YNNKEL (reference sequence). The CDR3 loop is CASSQWQGIGELFF. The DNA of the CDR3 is TGTGCCAGCAGCCAATGGCAGGGGATCGGGGAGCTGTTTTTT.

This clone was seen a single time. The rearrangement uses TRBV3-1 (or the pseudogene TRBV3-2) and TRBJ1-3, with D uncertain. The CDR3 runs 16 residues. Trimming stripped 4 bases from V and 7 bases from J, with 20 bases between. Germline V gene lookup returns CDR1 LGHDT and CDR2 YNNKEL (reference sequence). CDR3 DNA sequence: TGTGCCAGCAGCCCCCGAGAGGGTACCCCTAGGAACACCATATATTTT. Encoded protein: CASSPREGTPRNTIYF.

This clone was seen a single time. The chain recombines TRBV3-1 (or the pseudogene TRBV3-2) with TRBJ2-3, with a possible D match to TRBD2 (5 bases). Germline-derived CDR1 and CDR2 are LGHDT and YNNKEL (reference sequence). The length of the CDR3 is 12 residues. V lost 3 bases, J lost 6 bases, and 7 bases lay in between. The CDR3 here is CASSHGGDTQYF. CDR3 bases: TGTGCCAGCAGCCACGGCGGGGATACGCAGTATTTT.

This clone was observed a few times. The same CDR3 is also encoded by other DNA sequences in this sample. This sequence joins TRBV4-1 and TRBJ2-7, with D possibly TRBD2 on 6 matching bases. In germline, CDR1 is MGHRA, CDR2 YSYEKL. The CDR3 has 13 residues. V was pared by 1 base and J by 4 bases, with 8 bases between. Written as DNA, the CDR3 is TGCGCCAGCAGCCAAGGGGGGGTTTACGAGCAGTACTTC. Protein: CASSQGGVYEQYF.

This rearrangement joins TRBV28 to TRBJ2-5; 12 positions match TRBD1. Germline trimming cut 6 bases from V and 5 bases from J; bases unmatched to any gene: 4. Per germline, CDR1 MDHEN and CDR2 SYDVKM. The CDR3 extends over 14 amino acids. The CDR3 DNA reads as TGTGCCAGCAGCGGGGACAGGGGGCGGGAGACCCAGTACTTC. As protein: CASSGDRGRETQYF.

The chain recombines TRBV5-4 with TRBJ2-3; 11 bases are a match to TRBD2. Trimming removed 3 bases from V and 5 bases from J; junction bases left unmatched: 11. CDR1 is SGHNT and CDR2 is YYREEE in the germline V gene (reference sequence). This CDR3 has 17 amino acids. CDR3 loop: CASSWNLAGGGGDTQYF. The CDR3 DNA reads TGTGCCAGCAGCTGGAACCTAGCGGGAGGAGGGGGAGATACGCAGTATTTT.

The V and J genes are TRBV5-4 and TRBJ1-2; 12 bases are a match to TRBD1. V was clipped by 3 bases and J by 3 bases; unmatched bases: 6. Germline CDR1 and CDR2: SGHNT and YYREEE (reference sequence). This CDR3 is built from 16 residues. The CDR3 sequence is CASSSPGQGADYGYTF. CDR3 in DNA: TGTGCCAGCAGCTCTCCGGGACAGGGGGCAGACTATGGCTACACCTTC.

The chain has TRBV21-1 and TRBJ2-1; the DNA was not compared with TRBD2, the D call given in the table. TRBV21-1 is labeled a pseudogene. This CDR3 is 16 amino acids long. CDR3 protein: CASSKVASGRNNEQFF. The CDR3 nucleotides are TGTGCCAGCAGCAAAGTGGCTAGCGGGAGGAATAATGAGCAGTTCTTC.

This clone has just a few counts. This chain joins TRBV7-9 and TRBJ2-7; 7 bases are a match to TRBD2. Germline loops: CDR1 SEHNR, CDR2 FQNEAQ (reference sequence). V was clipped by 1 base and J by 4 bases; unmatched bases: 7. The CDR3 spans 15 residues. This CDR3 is CASSLEVGGIYEQYF. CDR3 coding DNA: TGTGCCAGCAGCTTAGAGGTCGGGGGGATTTACGAGCAGTACTTC. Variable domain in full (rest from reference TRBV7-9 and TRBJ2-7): DTGVSQNPRHKITKRGQNVTFRCDPISEHNRLYWYRQTLGQGPEFLTYFQNEAQLEKSRLLSDRFSAERPKGSFSTLEIQRTEQGDSAMYLCASSLEVGGIYEQYFGPGTRLTVT.

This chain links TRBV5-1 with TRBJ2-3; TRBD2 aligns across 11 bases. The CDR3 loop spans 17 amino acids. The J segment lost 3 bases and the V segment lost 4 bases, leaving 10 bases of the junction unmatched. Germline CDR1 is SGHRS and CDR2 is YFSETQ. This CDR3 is CASSTPVSGGATDTQYF. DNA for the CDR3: TGCGCCAGCAGCACACCAGTTAGCGGGGGGGCAACAGATACGCAGTATTTT. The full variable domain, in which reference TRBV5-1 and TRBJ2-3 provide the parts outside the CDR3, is KAGVTQTPRYLIKTRGQQVTLSCSPISGHRSVSWYQQTPGQGLQFLFEYFSETQRNKGNFPGRFSGRQFSNSRSEMNVSTLELGDSALYLCASSTPVSGGATDTQYFGPGTRLTVL.

CDR3 in DNA: TGTGCCAGCAGCGTAGGAGTGAGCCCCTCCTACGAGCAGTACTTC. The encoded protein is CASSVGVSPSYEQYF. The genes are TRBV9 and TRBJ2-7; no reliable D call. This CDR3 contains 15 residues. Trimming removed 0 bases at V and 0 bases at J, with 10 bases between. Germline CDR1 is SGDLS and CDR2 is YYNGEE.

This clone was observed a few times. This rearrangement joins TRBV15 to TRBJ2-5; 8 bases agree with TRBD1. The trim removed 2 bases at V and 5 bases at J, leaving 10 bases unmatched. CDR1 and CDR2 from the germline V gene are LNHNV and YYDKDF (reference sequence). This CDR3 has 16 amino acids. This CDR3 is CATSRLEGTGRETQYF. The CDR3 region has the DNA TGTGCCACCAGCAGATTAGAAGGGACAGGACGGGAGACCCAGTACTTC. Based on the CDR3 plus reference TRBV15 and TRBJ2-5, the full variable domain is DAMVIQNPRYQVTQFGKPVTLSCSQTLNHNVMYWYQQKSSQAPKLLFHYYDKDFNNEADTPDNFQSRRPNTSFCFLDIRSPGLGDTAMYLCATSRLEGTGRETQYFGPGTRLLVL.

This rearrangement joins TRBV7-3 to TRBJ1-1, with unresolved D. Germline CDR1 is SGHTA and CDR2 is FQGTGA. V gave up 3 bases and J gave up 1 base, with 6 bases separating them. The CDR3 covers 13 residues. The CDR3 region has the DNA TGTGCCAGCAGCTTGGAGAGGAACACTGAAGCTTTCTTT. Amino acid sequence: CASSLERNTEAFF.

The CDR3 nucleotides read TGTGCCAGCAGCCGACAGGACGGTACCCTGGATGAGCAGTTCTTC. Translated, it gives CASSRQDGTLDEQFF. The chain joins TRBV4-2 to TRBJ2-1; a possible D gene is TRBD1 (6 bases). V dropped 4 bases and J dropped 8 bases, with 18 bases sitting between them. This CDR3 has 15 amino acids. Germline CDR1 and CDR2: LGHNA and YNFKEQ.

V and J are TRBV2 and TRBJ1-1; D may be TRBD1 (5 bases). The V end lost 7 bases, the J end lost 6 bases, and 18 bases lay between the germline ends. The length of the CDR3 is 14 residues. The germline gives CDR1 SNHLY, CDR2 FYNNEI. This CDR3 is CASILGGGLAEAFF. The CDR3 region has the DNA TGTGCCAGCATTCTTGGGGGGGGTTTGGCTGAAGCTTTCTTT. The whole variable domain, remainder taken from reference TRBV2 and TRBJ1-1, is EPEVTQTPSHQVTQMGQEVILRCVPISNHLYFYWYRQILGQKVEFLVSFYNNEISEKSEIFDDQFSVERPDGSNFTLKIRSTKLEDSAMYFCASILGGGLAEAFFGQGTRLTVV.

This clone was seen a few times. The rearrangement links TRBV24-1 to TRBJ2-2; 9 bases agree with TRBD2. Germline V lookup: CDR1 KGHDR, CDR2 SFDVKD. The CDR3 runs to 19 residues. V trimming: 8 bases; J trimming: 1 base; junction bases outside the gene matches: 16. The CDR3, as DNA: TGTGCCACCACTCCCGGGATAGTAGCGGGAGATTGGAACACCGGGGAGCTGTTTTTT. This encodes CATTPGIVAGDWNTGELFF.